This TCR beta chain was captured in a study of tumor and adjacent non-tumor tissue in lung cancer. TCRbeta libraries were built with three rounds of nested PCR, modified from ARM-PCR. One entry per CDR3 protein results from TCRdb running MiXCR on the multiplex PCR reads. The sample records some 68,000 distinct CDR3 sequences, under 80% being singletons. A remark on this clonotype: An end of the junction does not agree with germline; a read error may underlie this.

This CDR3 has 15 amino acids. In germline, CDR1 is SGHAT, CDR2 FQDESV (reference sequence). RNA was extracted from bulk tissue without any cell sorting. The normal lung tissue was taken more than 3 cm from the tumor edge. The chain recombines TRBV11-1 with TRBJ2-7; 7 bases map to TRBD1. The receptor was isolated from a man in his sixties with non-small cell lung cancer. The sample was distant non-tumor lung tissue. The CDR3 region has the DNA TGTGCCACCAGCTTAGACCAAGGGGGCCGCTACGGGCAGTACTTC. Translated, it gives CATSLDQGGRYGQYF. Full variable domain (outside the CDR3, taken from reference TRBV11-1 and TRBJ2-7): EAEVAQSPRYKITEKSQAVAFWCDPISGHATLYWYRQILGQGPELLVQFQDESVVDDSQLPKDRFSAERLKGVDSTLKIQPAELGDSAMYLCATSLDQGGRYGQYFGPGTRLTVT.